This T cell receptor beta chain comes out of a study of shared clonotypes between healthy human individuals (dated by TCRdb to the early 2020s). Turning to the overall study: A couple of women and three men aged 18 to 49 years were included in the cohort. Blood TCR repertoires of five healthy adults were deeply sequenced to estimate repertoire size and the extent of clonotype sharing between individuals. To increase sequencing depth and limit assay-specific biases, TCR repertoire library preparation and sequencing were carried out by different laboratories using diverse techniques. Each donor's leukapheresis produced roughly between roughly 0.9 and 9 billion PBMCs. Study-wide conclusions, independent of this receptor: Only blood was sampled, and tissue TCR repertoires likely differ from those in blood. Pairwise subsampling led to the expectation that sequencing depth would affect the degree of clonotype sharing among donors. Because the study included a small number of donors, the genetic and exposure-history diversity represented was limited.

Using the deep immunoSEQ assay, TCR CDR3 regions were amplified from genomic DNA by multiplex PCR. Extracted genomic DNA from each cell subset was distributed evenly across all wells of several immunoSEQ 96-well plates, and each plate was treated as a replicate. For unsorted PBMC, approximately 300 ng of genomic DNA, equivalent to 25,000 to 35,000 T cell genomes, went into each replicate PCR. Ten immunoSEQ deep assay plates were used to sequence unsorted PBMC genomic DNA. Purified libraries were quantified with a Qubit 3.0 fluorometer, sized on a Bioanalyzer 2100, and re-quantified with the KAPA Library Quantification kit. Every immunoSEQ 96-well plate was sequenced on a separate single-read 150-cycle Illumina NextSeq 550 flow cell. As for how the authors treated the data: Because the immunoSEQ output held only junctional sequences and lacked quality scores, the filtering could not match the filtering applied to full-length reads. Sequences were annotated with PyIR, a Python wrapper for IgBLAST v1.9, and V/J genes and CDR3 were assigned using IMGT germline references. Reads were filtered out if the reads had weak V/J assignments (E-value above 1e-6), no CDR3, stop codons, out-of-frame junctions, or ambiguous translated residues. V3J clonotypes were defined as sequences sharing the same inferred V gene, J gene, and CDR3 amino acid sequence. To compute the percentage overlap between repertoires, the number of shared unique clonotypes was divided by the size of the smaller repertoire. Repertoire richness was assessed with RTK rarefaction, the Chao1 estimator, and Recon v2.1 estimates of unobserved clonotypes. TCRdb's version of the immuneACCESS table is confined to in-frame rearrangements and falls short of the full clone set. An unresolved V gene accounts for under half of the shortfall where checked; the remainder is of unknown origin. From that table come the V and J calls and clone size; the DNA was used to work out D and trimming. The sample table records about 490,000 clones; around three quarters of these occur just once. Around 12% of the sample is in the top ten clones.

The donors were healthy, HIV-negative adults with no recently reported acute infections or vaccinations. All donors were Caucasian adults living in Nashville, Tennessee, USA. For unsorted samples, 90 million or so PBMCs were counted, and genomic DNA was extracted using the QIAamp DNA Blood Mini kit. Blood was collected by leukapheresis, and PBMCs were isolated by Ficoll-Histopaque density gradient centrifugation and then cryopreserved in liquid nitrogen vapor phase. This clone was counted between two and nine times. Its antigen is unknown. No much larger clone is present one base from it, and per-base qualities are unavailable. The CDR3 covers 14 residues, taking in both the cysteine and the phenylalanine. Just the 42-base CDR3 DNA is kept, in frame starting at base 1. Cut back by 3 bases and 7 bases, the V and J ends lie 12 bases apart. From the germline V gene, CDR1 is KGHSH and CDR2 is LQKENI.

This TCR derives from a woman in her thirties or forties in good health. Some clones in this sample may be carry-over from other donors' samples. Material for sequencing was PBMCs. The chain joins TRBV18 to TRBJ2-2; the D gene is perhaps TRBD1, from 5 matching bases. The DNA sequence reads TGTGCCAGCTCACCGATAGACAGTGACGGGGAGCTGTTTTTT. Protein translation: CASSPIDSDGELFF.